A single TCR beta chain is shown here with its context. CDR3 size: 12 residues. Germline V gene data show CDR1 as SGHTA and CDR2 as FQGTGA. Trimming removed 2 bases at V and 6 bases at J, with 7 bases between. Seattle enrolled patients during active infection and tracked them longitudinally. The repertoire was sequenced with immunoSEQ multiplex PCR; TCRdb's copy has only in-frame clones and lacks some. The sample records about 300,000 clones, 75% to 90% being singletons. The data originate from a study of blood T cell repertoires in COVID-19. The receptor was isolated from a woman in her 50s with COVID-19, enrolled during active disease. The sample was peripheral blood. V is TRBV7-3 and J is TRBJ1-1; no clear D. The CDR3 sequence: CASSLPGAEAFF. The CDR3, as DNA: TGTGCCAGCAGCTTACCGGGTGCTGAAGCTTTCTTT.